The present T cell receptor (beta chain) was sequenced within a study of blood T cell repertoires in COVID-19. Study-level background: Donors in the United States, Italy and Spain gave samples during acute or convalescent COVID-19. From T cells, B-cell-depleted T cells, or PBMCs came the material, which was cDNA or gDNA.

Under the authors' procedure: Amplification with reference gene primers provided the estimates of nucleated cell counts. Data came from immunoSEQ multiplex PCR; TCRdb stores just in-frame clones and leaves some out. V, J and clone size are those of that table, while D and trimming were read from the DNA. Of about 140,000 clones in the sample, 88% were seen once. This CDR3 comprises 14 residues. Germline assignment: CDR1 LNHDA and CDR2 SQIVND (reference sequence). This receptor was identified in a woman between 50 and 59 years old with acute or convalescent COVID-19. The chain recombines TRBV19 with TRBJ1-1; D gene unclear. The source material was peripheral blood. The CDR3 region is CAARRAVENTEAFF. The CDR3 DNA reads TGTGCGGCAAGGCGAGCGGTGGAGAACACTGAAGCTTTCTTT.